These 32 T cell receptor beta chains were all obtained from the same sample, sequenced in a study of identical twins. MiXCR was run by TCRdb on the 5' RACE reads, yielding one entry per CDR3 protein. This table holds about 720,000 distinct CDR3 sequences, more than 6.5% found once. The data were also submitted as part of a second study, on yellow fever vaccine responses in identical twins.

Source material: PBMCs. All receptors derive from a young woman in good health.

This clonotype has ten or more counts. The chain combines TRBV12-3 or TRBV12-4 with TRBJ1-2, with 8 bases fitting TRBD1. The CDR3 spans 13 residues. V was clipped by 5 bases and J by 7 bases; unmatched bases: 6. The CDR3 nucleotides read TGTGCCAGCAGTCCGGACAGGGCCCCTGGCTACACCTTC. Translating it yields CASSPDRAPGYTF.

This rearrangement joins TRBV28 to TRBJ2-2; 10 bases are a match to TRBD2. The CDR3 is made up of 17 amino acids. V lost 8 bases to trimming and J lost 9 bases; unmatched junction nucleotides: 18. Germline values: CDR1 MDHEN, CDR2 SYDVKM. CDR3 residues: CASGLAALAGGTWELFF. The DNA for the CDR3 is TGTGCCAGCGGATTGGCAGCTTTAGCGGGGGGAACCTGGGAGCTGTTTTTT. The entire variable domain, with the rest obtained from reference TRBV28 and TRBJ2-2, is as follows: DVKVTQSSRYLVKRTGEKVFLECVQDMDHENMFWYRQDPGLGLRLIYFSYDVKMKEKGDIPEGYSVSREKKERFSLILESASTNQTSMYLCASGLAALAGGTWELFFGEGSRLTVL.

This clonotype was seen only a few times. The chain has TRBV7-9 and TRBJ2-5; D may correspond to TRBD1 or TRBD2 (5 bases each). Germline-derived CDR1 and CDR2 are SEHNR and FQNEAQ (reference sequence). The CDR3 is 15 residues long. Trimming removed 5 bases at V and 5 bases at J, with 18 bases between. The CDR3 loop is CASSTRTLWGETQYF. In DNA form, the CDR3 reads TGTGCCAGCAGCACTCGGACCCTCTGGGGGGAGACCCAGTACTTC.

The V gene is TRBV7-6, the J gene TRBJ1-1, with a tentative D call TRBD1 (6 bases). The CDR3 is 15 amino acids. CDR1 and CDR2 (germline): SGHVS, FNYEAQ. Deletions cut 1 base from V and 4 bases from J, with 13 bases between. The CDR3 region has the DNA TGTGCCAGCAGCTTAGAGGGAAGGGGGGGCACTGAAGCTTTCTTT. Translating gives CASSLEGRGGTEAFF.

The gene calls are TRBV15 and TRBJ2-7; maybe TRBD1 (5 bases). V lost 3 bases and J 0 bases, leaving 15 bases between the germline ends. The CDR3 runs 16 residues. Germline assignment: CDR1 LNHNV and CDR2 YYDKDF (reference sequence). The CDR3 DNA reads TGTGCCACCAGCAGGAAGAAAGGGGCATACTCCTACGAGCAGTACTTC. This gives the protein CATSRKKGAYSYEQYF.

The table lists this clonotype with many counts. The rearrangement links TRBV7-8 to TRBJ2-7, with D uncertain. Trimming stripped 5 bases from V and 0 bases from J, with 5 bases between. The CDR3 runs 12 residues. Per germline, CDR1 SGHVS and CDR2 FQNEAQ. The CDR3 DNA follows: TGTGCCAGCAGCCCAATCTCCTACGAGCAGTACTTC. It is translated as CASSPISYEQYF.

The rearrangement joins TRBV4-2 to TRBJ2-6, with D uncertain. Germline V gene lookup returns CDR1 LGHNA and CDR2 YNFKEQ. V lost 6 bases and J 0 bases, leaving 12 bases between the germline ends. The CDR3 has 16 residues. The chain's CDR3 is CASRTQHSSGANVLTF. DNA of the CDR3: TGTGCCAGCAGAACACAGCACAGCTCTGGGGCCAACGTCCTGACTTTC.

At least ten counts were recorded for this clonotype. The chain uses TRBV4-2 and TRBJ2-1; 15 nucleotides agree with TRBD2. Germline V CDR1 and CDR2: LGHNA, YNFKEQ. The CDR3 runs to 19 residues. V shed 3 bases, J shed 3 bases, and the junction held 9 bases outside the gene matches. In DNA form, the CDR3 reads TGTGCCAGCAGCCAGTTTGGGACTAGCGGGGGGAAGATCTACAATGAGCAGTTCTTC. This gives the protein CASSQFGTSGGKIYNEQFF.

This clonotype was seen a few times. This chain uses TRBV6-5 with TRBJ1-5; no clear D. The CDR3 length is 14 residues. The V end lost 3 bases, the J end lost 3 bases, and 9 bases lay between the germline ends. The germline CDR1 and CDR2 sequences are MNHEY and SVGAGI. CDR3 loop: CASSYREANQPQHF. The CDR3 DNA reads TGTGCCAGCAGTTATCGGGAAGCCAATCAGCCCCAGCATTTT.

This chain joins TRBV6-1 and TRBJ2-6, with unresolved D. Germline V gene data show CDR1 as MNHNS and CDR2 as SASEGT. With 6 bases removed from V and 0 bases from J, the gap between germline ends came to 9 bases. The CDR3 sequence is 15 residues long. The CDR3 DNA reads TGTGCCAGCAGCGACCCGGGCTCTGGGGCCAACGTCCTGACTTTC. Its translation is CASSDPGSGANVLTF.

The chain has TRBV7-8 and TRBJ2-5; D not resolved. This CDR3 region has 14 residues. Germline assignment: CDR1 SGHVS and CDR2 FQNEAQ. V shed 1 base and J shed 3 bases, with 9 bases lying between them. CDR3 loop: CASSLVDLEETQYF. CDR3 nucleotides: TGTGCCAGCAGCTTAGTGGATCTTGAAGAGACCCAGTACTTC.

Many counts were recorded for this clonotype. The gene calls are TRBV7-8 and TRBJ2-1; D remains ambiguous. Germline CDR1 and CDR2: SGHVS and FQNEAQ. The CDR3 contains 13 residues. The V gene lost 2 bases and the J gene lost 6 bases, with 8 bases spanning the gap. Here the CDR3 reads CASSLISFNEQFF. DNA of the CDR3: TGTGCCAGCAGCTTAATCAGCTTCAATGAGCAGTTCTTC.

In its sample, this clonotype was seen a few times. V usage is TRBV28 and J usage is TRBJ2-7; TRBD2 matches 8 bases. Trimming at V came to 5 bases and at J to 4 bases, leaving 7 bases not matched to a gene. The CDR3 loop spans 14 amino acids. The germline V gene encodes CDR1 MDHEN and CDR2 SYDVKM. In DNA, the CDR3 is TGTGCCAGCAGTAGCGGGAGCCCCTCTTACGAGCAGTACTTC. The encoded protein is CASSSGSPSYEQYF.

This clonotype was detected many times. The CDR3 loop is CASSHTAAYNEQFF. In DNA form, the CDR3 reads TGTGCCAGCAGCCACACCGCCGCGTACAATGAGCAGTTCTTC. V is TRBV6-2 or TRBV6-3 and J is TRBJ2-1; D gene unclear. From germline, CDR1 is MNHEY and CDR2 SVGEGT. The CDR3 is 14 residues long. V was pared by 6 bases and J by 4 bases, with 13 bases between.

This clonotype was observed at least ten times. The chain joins TRBV10-1 to TRBJ2-1; D gene uncertain. Germline V CDR1 and CDR2: WNHNN, SYGVQD (reference sequence). Trimming pared 3 bases from V and 5 bases from J, leaving 14 bases between. The CDR3 sequence is 15 residues long. CDR3 loop: CASSDLGGPDNEQFF. The CDR3 DNA reads TGCGCCAGCAGTGATTTGGGTGGTCCTGACAATGAGCAGTTCTTC.

The chain uses TRBV6-9 and TRBJ2-3, with TRBD2 identical over 13 bases. Germline V gene lookup returns CDR1 MNHGY and CDR2 SVAAGI. The CDR3 contains 19 residues. V was clipped by 6 bases and J by 5 bases; unmatched bases: 17. CDR3 sequence (DNA): TGTGCCAGCAGCCATGGACTAGCGGGGGCCTCGAGGCCGCTAGATACGCAGTATTTT. Translated: CASSHGLAGASRPLDTQYF.

CDR3 in amino acids: CAFRSKRRDDSEETQYF. The CDR3 nucleotides read TGTGCCTTCAGGTCCAAAAGGAGGGATGACTCTGAAGAGACCCAGTACTTC. The rearrangement links TRBV3-1 to TRBJ2-5; tentatively, D is TRBD2 (6 bases). Deletions cut 11 bases from V and 3 bases from J, with 28 bases between. The CDR3 runs 17 residues. The V gene's germline CDR1 is LGHDT and CDR2 YNNKEL (reference sequence).

This clonotype has more than one count but fewer than ten. The genes are TRBV27 and TRBJ2-7; TRBD2 agrees at 7 bases. CDR3 length: 15 amino acids. The V gene end was trimmed by 4 bases and the J gene end by 0 bases; junction bases not matched to a gene: 6. The germline gives CDR1 MNHEY, CDR2 SMNVEV (reference sequence). The CDR3 loop reads CASSSLRGSSYEQYF. CDR3 coding DNA: TGTGCCAGCAGTTCCCTCCGCGGGAGCTCCTACGAGCAGTACTTC.

This clonotype was observed many times. V gene TRBV7-8 combines with J gene TRBJ2-5; 7 bases align to TRBD2. The trim removed 5 bases at V and 0 bases at J, leaving 6 bases unmatched. The CDR3 sequence is 15 residues long. Germline-derived CDR1 and CDR2 are SGHVS and FQNEAQ. The CDR3 DNA is TGTGCCAGCAGCCAATTCAGCGGGGACCAAGAGACCCAGTACTTC. Amino acids: CASSQFSGDQETQYF. Complete variable domain (other parts from reference TRBV7-8 and TRBJ2-5): GAGVSQSPRYKVAKRGQDVALRCDPISGHVSLFWYQQALGQGPEFLTYFQNEAQLDKSGLPSDRFFAERPEGSVSTLKIQRTQQEDSAVYLCASSQFSGDQETQYFGPGTRLLVL.

The table lists this clonotype with many counts. This chain connects TRBV3-1 to TRBJ1-5; 7 nucleotides line up with TRBD1. This CDR3 is 15 amino acids long. V was clipped by 3 bases and J by 6 bases; unmatched bases: 8. Germline lookup yields CDR1 LGHDT and CDR2 YNNKEL (reference sequence). The CDR3 spells CASSQAGGLSQPQHF. CDR3 in DNA: TGTGCCAGCAGCCAGGCAGGGGGTCTGAGTCAGCCCCAGCATTTT.

This clonotype was detected only a few times. This chain links TRBV12-3 or TRBV12-4 with TRBJ2-4; D call uncertain. This CDR3 is built from 14 residues. V was shortened by 5 bases and J by 0 bases, with 8 bases between the two germline ends. The CDR3, as DNA: TGTGCCAGCAGTGAGCCGTTAGCCAAAAACATTCAGTACTTC. This translates into CASSEPLAKNIQYF.

The chain employs TRBV12-3 or TRBV12-4 and TRBJ2-1; TRBD1 aligns across 8 bases. The CDR3 runs to 18 residues. With V trimmed by 11 bases and J by 1 base, 19 bases remained unmatched. The CDR3 reads CAFSLYGPDRVSYNEQFF. As DNA, the CDR3 is TGTGCCTTCAGTCTTTACGGTCCGGACAGGGTATCCTACAATGAGCAGTTCTTC.

The chain uses TRBV2 and TRBJ2-5, with TRBD1 as a possible D gene (6 bases). The CDR3 extends over 14 amino acids. Germline loops: CDR1 SNHLY, CDR2 FYNNEI. With 7 bases removed from V and 1 base from J, the gap between germline ends came to 13 bases. The CDR3, as DNA: TGTGCCAGCAACCTAGACAGGAGCCAAGAGACCCAGTACTTC. Its translation: CASNLDRSQETQYF.

This chain connects TRBV4-2 to TRBJ2-6; no definite D call. The CDR3 loop spans 18 amino acids. CDR1 is LGHNA, CDR2 YNFKEQ, per germline. V was cut by 4 bases and J by 2 bases, with 18 bases left in between. The CDR3, as DNA: TGTGCCAGCAGCCCTGGTCGTGGACCTACGACTGGGGCCAACGTCCTGACTTTC. Encoded protein: CASSPGRGPTTGANVLTF.

V and J are TRBV4-1 and TRBJ1-2, with no clear D. This CDR3 has 16 residues. Per germline, CDR1 MGHRA and CDR2 YSYEKL. Trimming shortened V by 1 base and J by 0 bases, and 12 bases separated the two germline ends. The DNA of the CDR3 is TGCGCCAGCAGCCAAGTGGCCAGGCAAGCTAACTATGGCTACACCTTC. Translating gives CASSQVARQANYGYTF.

This clonotype was counted a few times. The chain combines TRBV20-1 with TRBJ2-7, with no clear D. Trimming removed 6 bases at V and 1 base at J, with 13 bases between. From germline, CDR1 is DFQATT and CDR2 SNEGSKA (reference sequence). The CDR3 length is 13 residues. CDR3 protein: CSAPPPASYEQYF. In DNA form, the CDR3 reads TGCAGTGCCCCCCCTCCAGCATCCTACGAGCAGTACTTC.

This clonotype has only a few counts. The chain couples TRBV19 to TRBJ1-2; D unclear. Germline V gives CDR1 LNHDA, CDR2 SQIVND (reference sequence). The CDR3 consists of 17 residues. The V end was cut by 6 bases, the J end by 2 bases, with 22 bases between. CDR3 in DNA: TGTGCCAGTAGACCCTCCCTCCGTAGGGCCGGGAACTATGGCTACACCTTC. Translated: CASRPSLRRAGNYGYTF.

The chain joins TRBV3-1 to TRBJ2-1, with D uncertain. The CDR3 length is 16 residues. Germline CDR1 is LGHDT and CDR2 is YNNKEL (reference sequence). V dropped 4 bases and J dropped 6 bases, with 19 bases sitting between them. The CDR3 DNA reads TGTGCCAGCAGCCTTGCCGGCAGTCCTACCGCCAATGAGCAGTTCTTC. This encodes CASSLAGSPTANEQFF.

This clonotype was observed a few times. V is TRBV12-3 or TRBV12-4 and J is TRBJ2-3; D not resolved. This CDR3 is 15 amino acids long. Trimming removed 3 bases from V and 0 bases from J, with 10 bases in between. The CDR3 protein is CASSFETPSTDTQYF. The DNA for the CDR3 is TGTGCCAGCAGTTTCGAGACTCCTAGCACAGATACGCAGTATTTT.

The chain joins TRBV2 to TRBJ2-2; 7 nucleotides match TRBD1. Germline V lookup: CDR1 SNHLY, CDR2 FYNNEI. The trim removed 4 bases at V and 5 bases at J, leaving 4 bases unmatched. This CDR3 is 14 amino acids long. The CDR3 reads CASSGDRKTGELFF. The CDR3 nucleotides are TGTGCCAGCAGTGGGGACAGAAAAACCGGGGAGCTGTTTTTT.

There are a few counts of this clonotype. V gene TRBV5-1 combines with J gene TRBJ1-1; D is possibly TRBD1 (6 bases). Trimming removed 4 bases at V and 6 bases at J, with 13 bases between. This CDR3 has 13 amino acids. The germline V gene has CDR1 SGHRS and CDR2 YFSETQ. The chain's CDR3 is CASSPGPGAEAFF. CDR3 nucleotides: TGCGCCAGCAGCCCTGGGCCAGGGGCTGAAGCTTTCTTT.

The V call is TRBV12-3 or TRBV12-4, the J call TRBJ2-3, with a tentative D call TRBD2 (6 bases). The CDR3 is 14 amino acids. V gave up 1 base and J gave up 5 bases, with 10 bases separating them. CDR3 region: CASSLVLAVDTQYF. In DNA, the CDR3 is TGTGCCAGCAGTTTAGTGTTAGCGGTAGATACGCAGTATTTT.